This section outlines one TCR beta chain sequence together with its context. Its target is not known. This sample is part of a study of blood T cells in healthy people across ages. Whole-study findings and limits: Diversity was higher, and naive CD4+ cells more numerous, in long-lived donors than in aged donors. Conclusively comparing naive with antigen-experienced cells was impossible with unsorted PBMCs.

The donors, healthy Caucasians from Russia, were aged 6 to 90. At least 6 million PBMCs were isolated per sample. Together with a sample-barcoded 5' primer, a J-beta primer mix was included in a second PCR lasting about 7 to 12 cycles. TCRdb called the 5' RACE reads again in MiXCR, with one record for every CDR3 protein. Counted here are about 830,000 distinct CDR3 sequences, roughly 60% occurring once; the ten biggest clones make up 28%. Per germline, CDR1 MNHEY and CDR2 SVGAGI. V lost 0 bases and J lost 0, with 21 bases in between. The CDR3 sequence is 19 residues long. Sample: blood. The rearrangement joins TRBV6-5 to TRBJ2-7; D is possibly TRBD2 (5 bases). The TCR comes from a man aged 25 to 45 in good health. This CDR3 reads CASSYSSPGLASSSYEQYF. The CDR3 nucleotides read TGTGCCAGCAGTTACTCGAGTCCAGGTCTAGCCTCGAGCTCCTACGAGCAGTACTTC.